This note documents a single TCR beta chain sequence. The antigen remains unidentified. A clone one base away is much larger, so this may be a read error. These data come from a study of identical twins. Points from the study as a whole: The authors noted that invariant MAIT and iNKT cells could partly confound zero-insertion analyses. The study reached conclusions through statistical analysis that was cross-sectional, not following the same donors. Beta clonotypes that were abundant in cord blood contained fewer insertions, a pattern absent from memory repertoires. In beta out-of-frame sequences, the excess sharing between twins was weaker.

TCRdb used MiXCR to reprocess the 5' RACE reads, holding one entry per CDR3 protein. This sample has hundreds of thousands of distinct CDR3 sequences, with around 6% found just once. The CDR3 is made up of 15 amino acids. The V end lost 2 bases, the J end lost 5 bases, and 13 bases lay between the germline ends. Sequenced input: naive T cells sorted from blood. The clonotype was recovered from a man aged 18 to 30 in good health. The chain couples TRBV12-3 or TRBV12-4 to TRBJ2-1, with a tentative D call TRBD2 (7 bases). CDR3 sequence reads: CASSLSTGGHNEQFF. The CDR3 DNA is TGTGCCAGCAGTTTAAGCACGGGGGGCCACAATGAGCAGTTCTTC.